Following are 14 T cell receptor beta chains from one sample sequenced in a study of CXCR3-negative and CXCR3-positive naive CD8 T cells. UMI labels and 5' RACE were used to prepare the TRB cDNA libraries. No DNA is given; TCRdb re-called the 5' RACE reads and lists each CDR3 protein once. Its table lists 60,000 or so distinct CDR3 sequences. Source material: memory CD8+ T cells from blood. The receptors were sampled from a human donor in good health. Some clones in this sample may be carry-over from other donors' samples.

The chain uses TRBV29-1 and TRBJ2-5; the D call from TCRdb, TRBD1, cannot be confirmed without DNA. CDR1 is SQVTM and CDR2 is ANQGSEA in the germline V gene. The CDR3 is 15 residues long. This chain's CDR3 is CSARAGTGVEETQYF.

V and J are TRBV4-3 and TRBJ2-7; TCRdb proposes TRBD2, but this gene call is untestable without DNA. Germline assignment: CDR1 LGHNA and CDR2 YSLEER. This CDR3 region has 16 residues. The CDR3 reads CASSQGLAGVSYEQYF.

The CDR3 loop reads CASSQYRRGNTEAFF. The chain employs TRBV4-3 and TRBJ1-1. This CDR3 has 15 residues. Germline V gene sequence: CDR1 LGHNA, CDR2 YSLEER.

V is TRBV7-9 and J is TRBJ2-1; TCRdb's D gene call, TRBD1, goes unchecked for lack of DNA. CDR1 and CDR2 (germline): SEHNR, FQNEAQ (reference sequence). This CDR3 spans 16 amino acids. CDR3 in amino acids: CASPSPGRSSYNEQFF.

V is TRBV27 and J is TRBJ2-7; TCRdb indicates TRBD1, and absent DNA this call remains unverified. CDR1 and CDR2 (germline): MNHEY, SMNVEV (reference sequence). The CDR3 runs 15 residues. The CDR3 loop reads CASSLPGQGANEQYF.

J is TRBJ2-5 and V is TRBV12-3 or TRBV12-4; with no DNA, the TCRdb D assignment of TRBD1 cannot be verified. The CDR3 has 13 residues. The CDR3 spells CASTPEDQETQYF.

V and J are TRBV6-1 and TRBJ2-1; TCRdb calls TRBD1, which cannot be checked without DNA. The CDR3 has 15 residues. Germline V gene lookup returns CDR1 MNHNS and CDR2 SASEGT. The CDR3 loop is CASSSTGTGSDEQFF.

V usage is TRBV28 and J usage is TRBJ2-7. The germline V gene has CDR1 MDHEN and CDR2 SYDVKM. This CDR3 spans 11 amino acids. The chain's CDR3 is CASRQDYEQYF. Drawing the rest from reference TRBV28 and TRBJ2-7, the complete variable domain is DVKVTQSSRYLVKRTGEKVFLECVQDMDHENMFWYRQDPGLGLRLIYFSYDVKMKEKGDIPEGYSVSREKKERFSLILESASTNQTSMYLCASRQDYEQYFGPGTRLTVT.

The V call is TRBV5-1, the J call TRBJ2-7; there is no DNA to check the TCRdb D call of TRBD2. Looked up from germline, CDR1 is SGHRS and CDR2 is YFSETQ. The CDR3 has 15 amino acids. CDR3 in amino acids: CASSFGTRGGREQYF.

V and J are TRBV20-1 and TRBJ2-2. The CDR3 runs 14 residues. The V gene's germline CDR1 is DFQATT and CDR2 SNEGSKA (reference sequence). The CDR3 reads CSARDYGSTGELFF.

The chain is built from TRBV9 and TRBJ1-5; TCRdb's D gene call, TRBD1, goes unchecked for lack of DNA. The CDR3 has 15 residues. From germline, CDR1 is SGDLS and CDR2 YYNGEE. The CDR3 loop reads CASSVRPPKNQPQHF.

The chain recombines TRBV13 with TRBJ2-3; TCRdb proposes TRBD2, but this gene call is untestable without DNA. Germline V CDR1 and CDR2: PRHDT, FYEKMQ (reference sequence). This CDR3 has 17 amino acids. CDR3 residues: CASSLGDSGGAADTQYF.

This chain links TRBV7-8 with TRBJ2-7; TCRdb picks TRBD2, but there is no DNA to check that call. Per the germline V gene, CDR1 is SGHVS and CDR2 is FQNEAQ. This CDR3 spans 16 amino acids. Here the CDR3 reads CASSLLEGTLTYEQYF. Full variable domain (missing parts from reference TRBV7-8 and TRBJ2-7): GAGVSQSPRYKVAKRGQDVALRCDPISGHVSLFWYQQALGQGPEFLTYFQNEAQLDKSGLPSDRFFAERPEGSVSTLKIQRTQQEDSAVYLCASSLLEGTLTYEQYFGPGTRLTVT.

The V and J genes are TRBV29-1 and TRBJ1-1. The CDR3 spans 13 residues. The germline V gene has CDR1 SQVTM and CDR2 ANQGSEA. This CDR3 reads CSVDQSMNTEAFF.